One and the same sample provided the 24 T cell receptor beta chains below, sequenced in a study of T cell repertoires in cytomegalovirus infection. One entry per CDR3 protein results from TCRdb running MiXCR on the reads. The sample lists some 200,000 distinct CDR3 sequences; roughly 9% were seen once. Sequencing was carried out using PBMCs. These TCRs come from a human donor in good health (CMV status not recorded). Some clones in this sample may be carry-over from other donors' samples.

V is TRBV4-3 and J is TRBJ1-2, with a possible D match to TRBD1 (6 bases). Germline V gives CDR1 LGHNA, CDR2 YSLEER. The CDR3 spans 15 residues. The V gene lost 0 bases and the J gene lost 4 bases, with 12 bases spanning the gap. DNA for the CDR3: TGCGCCAGCAGCCAAGACCCAGGGACAACCTATGGCTACACCTTC. It translates to CASSQDPGTTYGYTF.

In this sample, this clonotype turned up many times. The rearrangement links TRBV12-5 to TRBJ2-5; D not certain. V was cut by 1 base and J by 5 bases, with 5 bases left in between. The germline V gene has CDR1 LGHNT and CDR2 FRNRAP. The CDR3 runs to 12 residues. Here the CDR3 reads CASGLGHETQYF. The CDR3, as DNA: TGTGCTAGTGGTTTGGGGCACGAGACCCAGTACTTC.

The chain combines TRBV11-2 with TRBJ2-3; D is ambiguous. Looked up from germline, CDR1 is SGHAT and CDR2 is FQNNGV. The CDR3 is made up of 14 amino acids. Trimming removed 0 bases at V and 10 bases at J, with 14 bases between. The CDR3 spells CASSLDPRPAAQYF. Here the CDR3 DNA reads TGTGCCAGCAGCTTAGATCCCAGACCTGCTGCGCAGTATTTT.

The table lists this clonotype with many counts. The rearrangement joins TRBV12-3 or TRBV12-4 to TRBJ2-1; 8 bases match TRBD1. The CDR3 extends over 15 amino acids. The trim removed 3 bases at V and 5 bases at J, leaving 6 bases unmatched. The CDR3 DNA sequence: TGTGCCAGCAGTTTCGACAGGGGTTACCACAATGAGCAGTTCTTC. Translating gives CASSFDRGYHNEQFF.

This chain's CDR3 is CASSLARGLVKLFF. In DNA form, the CDR3 reads TGTGCCAGCAGTTTGGCTCGGGGACTAGTAAAACTGTTTTTT. The chain carries TRBV12-3 or TRBV12-4 and TRBJ1-4; weak D call: TRBD1 (5 bases). This CDR3 spans 14 amino acids. V was pared by 3 bases and J by 10 bases, with 15 bases between.

This clonotype was picked up many times. V is TRBV28 and J is TRBJ1-4, with D unresolved. V lost 5 bases to trimming and J lost 7 bases, with 14 bases between them. The germline gives CDR1 MDHEN, CDR2 SYDVKM. This CDR3 region has 14 residues. The CDR3 nucleotides read TGTGCCAGCAGTACCCGGGATCGTTTTGAAAAACTGTTTTTT. Amino acid sequence: CASSTRDRFEKLFF.

The V gene is TRBV6-6, the J gene TRBJ2-4; perhaps TRBD2 as D (6 bases). CDR1 and CDR2 (germline): MNHNY, SVGAGI (reference sequence). This CDR3 has 13 residues. The ends were cut back, 10 bases at V and 2 bases at J, with 12 bases in the middle. CDR3 loop: CATKEGTKNIQYF. The CDR3 nucleotides are TGTGCCACCAAGGAGGGGACCAAAAACATTCAGTACTTC.

This clonotype was detected many times. J is TRBJ1-2 and V is TRBV28; 7 bases fit TRBD1. The V and J ends lost 5 bases and 6 bases, in that order; junction bases with no gene match: 6. Germline V CDR1 and CDR2: MDHEN, SYDVKM. The CDR3 consists of 13 residues. The CDR3 nucleotides read TGTGCCAGCAGTGAAACCACAGGGGATGGCTACACCTTC. It translates to CASSETTGDGYTF.

This clonotype has ten or more counts. The V and J genes are TRBV28 and TRBJ2-7, with no clear D. Trimming cost V 5 bases and J 7 bases, with 15 bases left between them. This CDR3 is built from 13 residues. From germline, CDR1 is MDHEN and CDR2 SYDVKM. The CDR3 reads CASSNSIGWEQYF. CDR3 DNA: TGTGCCAGCAGTAACTCGATTGGATGGGAGCAGTACTTC.

V gene TRBV4-2 combines with J gene TRBJ1-2, with D possibly TRBD1 on 5 matching bases. Trimming pared 0 bases from V and 1 base from J, leaving 15 bases between. Germline loops: CDR1 LGHNA, CDR2 YNFKEQ. CDR3 size: 17 residues. The DNA for the CDR3 is TGTGCCAGCAGCCAAGATAGGCCCCAGGGACTTAACTATGGCTACACCTTC. Its protein is CASSQDRPQGLNYGYTF.

This clonotype was observed a few times. The chain combines TRBV20-1 with TRBJ2-7; 7 nucleotides agree with TRBD1. J lost 5 bases, V lost 5 bases, and 9 bases had no gene match. The CDR3 covers 13 residues. From germline, CDR1 is DFQATT and CDR2 SNEGSKA (reference sequence). CDR3 protein: CSAARYRGDEQYF. CDR3 DNA sequence: TGCAGTGCTGCCCGATACAGGGGAGACGAGCAGTACTTC.

This clonotype was seen only a few times. This rearrangement joins TRBV6-1 to TRBJ1-1; D call uncertain. CDR1 is MNHNS, CDR2 SASEGT, per germline. The V end lost 8 bases, the J end lost 3 bases, and 19 bases lay between the germline ends. The CDR3 spans 15 residues. The CDR3 sequence is CASRGRELKDTEAFF. CDR3 DNA sequence: TGTGCCAGCCGTGGGCGGGAACTAAAAGACACTGAAGCTTTCTTT.

The chain couples TRBV11-2 to TRBJ2-5; weak D call: TRBD1 (6 bases). Trimming pared 4 bases from V and 1 base from J, leaving 13 bases between. The CDR3 runs to 15 residues. Germline values: CDR1 SGHAT, CDR2 FQNNGV. This CDR3 reads CASSSGDRTQETQYF. DNA of the CDR3: TGTGCCAGCAGCTCTGGCGACAGGACCCAAGAGACCCAGTACTTC.

In this sample, this clonotype turned up many times. The rearrangement uses TRBV7-2 and TRBJ2-7; 14 bases line up with TRBD2. The CDR3 is made up of 17 amino acids. CDR1 is SGHTA and CDR2 is FQGNSA in the germline V gene. The J segment lost 4 bases and the V segment lost 1 base, leaving 6 bases of the junction unmatched. The CDR3 DNA is TGTGCCAGCAGCTTAGTTGGGACTAGCGGGAGCCGGTACGAGCAGTACTTC. Its protein is CASSLVGTSGSRYEQYF.

This clonotype was counted at least ten times. The rearrangement joins TRBV7-2 to TRBJ2-4; TRBD1 agrees at 7 bases. Germline CDR1 SGHTA, CDR2 FQGNSA. The CDR3 sequence is 14 residues long. The junction had 10 bases not matched to a gene; V was cut back by 6 bases and J by 8 bases. In nucleotides, the CDR3 is TGTGCCAGCAGTTCCTACAAGACAGGGCACATTCAGTACTTC. Translating it yields CASSSYKTGHIQYF.

This clonotype was seen repeatedly, ten times or more. The J gene is TRBJ2-3, the V gene TRBV7-2, with 9 nucleotides matching TRBD2. V was pared by 5 bases and J by 6 bases, with 9 bases of the junction left unmatched. The germline CDR1 and CDR2 sequences are SGHTA and FQGNSA. This CDR3 is built from 15 residues. The chain's CDR3 is CASSPSGGRVDTQYF. CDR3 nucleotide sequence: TGTGCCAGCAGCCCGAGCGGGGGGAGGGTTGATACGCAGTATTTT.

V gene TRBV5-6 combines with J gene TRBJ1-4; no firm D call. Germline V CDR1 and CDR2: SGHDT, YYEEEE. This CDR3 comprises 15 residues. V dropped 4 bases and J dropped 8 bases, with 18 bases sitting between them. As DNA, the CDR3 is TGTGCCAGCAGCCCCCCTGCGCGAGTTGGGGAAAAACTGTTTTTT. It yields the protein CASSPPARVGEKLFF.

The chain is built from TRBV19 and TRBJ2-2; D not certain. This CDR3 has 13 residues. V lost 4 bases to trimming and J lost 5 bases, with 8 bases between them. The germline V gene encodes CDR1 LNHDA and CDR2 SQIVND (reference sequence). CDR3 DNA: TGTGCCAGTAGTAGAAAGCAAACCGGGGAGCTGTTTTTT. Residues: CASSRKQTGELFF.

This clonotype was seen repeatedly, ten times or more. The chain carries TRBV7-2 and TRBJ2-1; D is possibly TRBD1 (5 bases). The CDR3 totals 15 residues. Trimming stripped 0 bases from V and 3 bases from J, with 9 bases between. Per germline, CDR1 SGHTA and CDR2 FQGNSA. In DNA, the CDR3 is TGTGCCAGCAGCTTAGCACCAGGGAACTACAATGAGCAGTTCTTC. Translated: CASSLAPGNYNEQFF.

This clonotype came up many times. J is TRBJ2-2 and V is TRBV7-2; D is uncertain. V lost 6 bases and J 2 bases, leaving 7 bases between the germline ends. The CDR3 has 13 amino acids. Looked up from germline, CDR1 is SGHTA and CDR2 is FQGNSA. This chain's CDR3 is CASRVVNTGELFF. The CDR3 DNA is TGTGCCAGCAGAGTCGTCAACACCGGGGAGCTGTTTTTT.

Many counts were recorded for this clonotype. The chain employs TRBV11-2 and TRBJ2-1; 7 bases are a match to TRBD2. After removal of 4 bases from V and 9 bases from J, the junction contained 6 bases not matched to a gene. This CDR3 has 13 residues. Per the germline V gene, CDR1 is SGHAT and CDR2 is FQNNGV. The CDR3 loop reads CASSYTSVGEQFF. The CDR3 bases are TGTGCCAGCAGCTACACTAGCGTTGGTGAGCAGTTCTTC.

This clonotype appeared a few times. CDR3 protein: CAWRRLATNEQYF. The CDR3 nucleotides read TGTGCCTGGAGGCGTCTGGCAACGAACGAGCAGTACTTC. The chain recombines TRBV30 with TRBJ2-7; D not resolved. The germline CDR1 and CDR2 sequences are GTSNPN and SVGIG (reference sequence). CDR3 length: 13 residues. The V and J ends lost 3 bases and 5 bases respectively, with 14 bases between them.

This clonotype was found many times. The rearrangement uses TRBV7-2 and TRBJ1-1; tentatively, D is TRBD1 (6 bases). This CDR3 has 18 amino acids. Trimming left V 4 bases short and J 0 bases short, with 21 bases between. The germline CDR1 and CDR2 sequences are SGHTA and FQGNSA. CDR3 nucleotides: TGTGCCAGCAGCTCTCGAGGGGGAAACAGGGTAATGAACACTGAAGCTTTCTTT. Encoded protein: CASSSRGGNRVMNTEAFF.

This clonotype was detected ten times or more. The chain carries TRBV6-1 and TRBJ2-2; no definite D call. Germline V gene lookup returns CDR1 MNHNS and CDR2 SASEGT. V shed 0 bases and J shed 6 bases, with 5 bases lying between them. The CDR3 extends over 13 amino acids. CDR3 sequence: CASSEAGAGELFF. Written as DNA, the CDR3 is TGTGCCAGCAGTGAAGCGGGTGCCGGGGAGCTGTTTTTT.